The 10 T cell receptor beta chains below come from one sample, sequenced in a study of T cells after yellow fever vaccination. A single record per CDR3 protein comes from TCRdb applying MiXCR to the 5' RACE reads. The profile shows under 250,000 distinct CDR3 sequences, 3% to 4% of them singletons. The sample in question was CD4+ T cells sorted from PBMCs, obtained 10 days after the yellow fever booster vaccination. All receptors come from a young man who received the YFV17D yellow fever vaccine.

This CDR3 is CASSPGQGNIRPQHF. The CDR3 DNA reads TGTGCCAGCTCACCAGGGCAGGGTAATATACGGCCCCAGCATTTT. The rearrangement links TRBV18 to TRBJ1-5; possibly TRBD1 for D (5 bases). Germline CDR1 and CDR2: KGHSH and LQKENI. CDR3 length: 15 residues. Trimming cost V 2 bases and J 9 bases, with 17 bases left between them.

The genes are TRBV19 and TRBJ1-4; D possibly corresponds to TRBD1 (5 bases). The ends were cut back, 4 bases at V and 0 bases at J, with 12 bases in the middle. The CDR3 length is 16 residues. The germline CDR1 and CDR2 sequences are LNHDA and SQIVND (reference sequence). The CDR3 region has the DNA TGTGCCAGTAGTACCGAGGCGGGGGCAACTAATGAAAAACTGTTTTTT. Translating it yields CASSTEAGATNEKLFF. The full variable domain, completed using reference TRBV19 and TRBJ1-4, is DGGITQSPKYLFRKEGQNVTLSCEQNLNHDAMYWYRQDPGQGLRLIYYSQIVNDFQKGDIAEGYSVSREKKESFPLTVTSAQKNPTAFYLCASSTEAGATNEKLFFGSGTQLSVL.

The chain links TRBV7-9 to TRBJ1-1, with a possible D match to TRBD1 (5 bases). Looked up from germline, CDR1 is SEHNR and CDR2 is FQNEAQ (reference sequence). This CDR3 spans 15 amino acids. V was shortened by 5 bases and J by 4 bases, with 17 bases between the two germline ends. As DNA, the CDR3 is TGTGCCAGCAGCCAGGTTTTTGGGGGGACCACTGAAGCTTTCTTT. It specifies CASSQVFGGTTEAFF.

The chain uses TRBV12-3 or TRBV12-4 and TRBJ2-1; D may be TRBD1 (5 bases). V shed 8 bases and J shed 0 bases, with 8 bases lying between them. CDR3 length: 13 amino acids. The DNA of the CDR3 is TGTGCCAGCCAGGGAAGCTCCTACAATGAGCAGTTCTTC. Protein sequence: CASQGSSYNEQFF.

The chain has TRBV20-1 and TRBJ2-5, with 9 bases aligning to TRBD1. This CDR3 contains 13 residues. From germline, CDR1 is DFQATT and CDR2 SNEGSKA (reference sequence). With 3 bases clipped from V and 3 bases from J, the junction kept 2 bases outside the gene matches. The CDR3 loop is CSASWTGEETQYF. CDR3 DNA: TGCAGTGCTAGCTGGACAGGGGAAGAGACCCAGTACTTC.

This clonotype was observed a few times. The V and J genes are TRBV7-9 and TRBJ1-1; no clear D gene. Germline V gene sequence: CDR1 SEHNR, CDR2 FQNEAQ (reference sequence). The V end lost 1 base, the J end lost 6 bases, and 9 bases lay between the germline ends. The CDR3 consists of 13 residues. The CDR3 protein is CASSLDVGPEAFF. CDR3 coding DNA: TGTGCCAGCAGCTTAGATGTGGGCCCTGAAGCTTTCTTT.

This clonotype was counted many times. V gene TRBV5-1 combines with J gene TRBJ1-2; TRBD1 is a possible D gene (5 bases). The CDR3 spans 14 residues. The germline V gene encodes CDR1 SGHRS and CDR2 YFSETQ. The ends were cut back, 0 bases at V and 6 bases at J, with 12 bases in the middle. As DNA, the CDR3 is TGCGCCAGCAGCTTGGTAGGGACTGTCGATGGCTACACCTTC. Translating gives CASSLVGTVDGYTF. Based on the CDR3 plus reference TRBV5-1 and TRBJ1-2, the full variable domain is KAGVTQTPRYLIKTRGQQVTLSCSPISGHRSVSWYQQTPGQGLQFLFEYFSETQRNKGNFPGRFSGRQFSNSRSEMNVSTLELGDSALYLCASSLVGTVDGYTFGSGTRLTVV.

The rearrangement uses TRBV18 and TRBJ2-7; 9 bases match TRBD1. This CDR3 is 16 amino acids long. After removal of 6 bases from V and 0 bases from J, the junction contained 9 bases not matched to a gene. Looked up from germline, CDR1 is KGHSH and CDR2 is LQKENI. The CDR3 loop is CASSARDREHSYEQYF. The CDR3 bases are TGTGCCAGCTCTGCCCGGGACAGGGAACACTCCTACGAGCAGTACTTC.

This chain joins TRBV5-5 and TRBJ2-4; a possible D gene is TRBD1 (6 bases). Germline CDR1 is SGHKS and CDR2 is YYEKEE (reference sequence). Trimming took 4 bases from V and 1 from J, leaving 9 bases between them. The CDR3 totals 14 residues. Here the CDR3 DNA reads TGTGCCAGCAGCGTGGGGGCGGCCAAAAACATTCAGTACTTC. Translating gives CASSVGAAKNIQYF.

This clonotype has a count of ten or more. The CDR3, as DNA: TGTGCCATCAGTGAGTCCCGCGGGGACTACGAGCAGTACGTC. Amino acid sequence: CAISESRGDYEQYV. The chain has TRBV10-3 and TRBJ2-7; tentative D call: TRBD2 (6 bases). Trimming shortened V by 0 bases and J by 3 bases, and 9 bases separated the two germline ends. The CDR3 loop spans 14 amino acids. Germline loops: CDR1 ENHRY, CDR2 SYGVKD.